A single sample is the source of the 21 T cell receptor beta chains below, sequenced in a study of a mutant IDH1 vaccine in newly diagnosed glioma. Libraries were prepared by immunoSEQ multiplex PCR; TCRdb keeps only in-frame clonotypes and omits some of them. In the table there are under 150,000 clones, roughly 88% of which are singletons. Their antigens are not known. Time point: week 11, during vaccination. One vaccine dose held 300 ug of mutant IDH1 20-mer peptide and came with topical imiquimod. Here the sequenced sample was PBMCs, taken from a glioma patient whose treatment included an IDH1 peptide vaccine. Every receptor here comes from a woman between 45 and 60 years old with glioma.

The rearrangement uses TRBV28 and TRBJ2-6; the D gene is possibly TRBD2 (5 bases). The V end lost 3 bases, the J end lost 0 bases, and 12 bases lay between the germline ends. The length of the CDR3 is 17 residues. Germline V gene sequence: CDR1 MDHEN, CDR2 SYDVKM. In DNA, the CDR3 is TGTGCCAGCAGTTTTGACGCGGGTAGCTCTGGGGCCAACGTCCTGACTTTC. This sequence encodes CASSFDAGSSGANVLTF.

The chain recombines TRBV28 with TRBJ2-5; possible D gene TRBD2, 5 bases. The CDR3 runs to 11 residues. V lost 5 bases to trimming and J lost 4 bases, with 5 bases between them. Germline CDR1 is MDHEN and CDR2 is SYDVKM. CDR3 region: CASSGRETQYF. CDR3 bases: TGTGCCAGCAGTGGGAGAGAGACCCAGTACTTC.

This chain connects TRBV5-1 to TRBJ2-5; D is possibly TRBD1 (6 bases). This CDR3 is 14 amino acids long. V was shortened by 2 bases and J by 2 bases, with 10 bases between the two germline ends. Germline V gene sequence: CDR1 SGHRS, CDR2 YFSETQ. The CDR3 DNA is TGCGCCAGCAGCTTTCAGGGGCAACAAGAGACCCAGTACTTC. Translating gives CASSFQGQQETQYF.

V is TRBV18 and J is TRBJ2-1; perhaps TRBD1 as D (6 bases). The CDR3 is 18 amino acids. The germline gives CDR1 KGHSH, CDR2 LQKENI. V shed 3 bases and J shed 3 bases, with 21 bases lying between them. This chain's CDR3 is CASSPPTGARLHYNEQFF. As DNA, the CDR3 is TGTGCCAGCTCACCCCCGACAGGTGCCAGGCTCCACTACAATGAGCAGTTCTTC.

The chain recombines TRBV6-6 with TRBJ2-3; D is undetermined. Germline V gene sequence: CDR1 MNHNY, CDR2 SVGAGI (reference sequence). Trimming took 2 bases from V and 3 from J, leaving 6 bases between them. The CDR3 loop spans 13 amino acids. DNA for the CDR3: TGTGCCAGCAGTTACGACCCAACAGATACGCAGTATTTT. Translated: CASSYDPTDTQYF.

The V call is TRBV27, the J call TRBJ1-1; 7 bases align to TRBD1. The CDR3 contains 14 residues. The germline CDR1 and CDR2 sequences are MNHEY and SMNVEV (reference sequence). The J segment lost 3 bases and the V segment lost 5 bases, leaving 6 bases of the junction unmatched. DNA of the CDR3: TGTGCCAGCAGTCGACAGGGATTCGACACTGAAGCTTTCTTT. This encodes CASSRQGFDTEAFF.

The V and J genes are TRBV6-5 and TRBJ2-3; D might be TRBD2 (6 bases). From germline, CDR1 is MNHEY and CDR2 SVGAGI. This CDR3 has 15 residues. The V end lost 5 bases, the J end lost 2 bases, and 14 bases lay between the germline ends. DNA for the CDR3: TGTGCCAGCAGTAATTCCGGGGGATACACAGATACGCAGTATTTT. Protein product: CASSNSGGYTDTQYF.

This chain connects TRBV28 to TRBJ1-1; a possible D gene is TRBD1 (6 bases). This CDR3 region has 12 residues. The V gene's germline CDR1 is MDHEN and CDR2 SYDVKM. V lost 5 bases and J lost 4, with 8 bases in between. CDR3 DNA sequence: TGTGCCAGCAGTCGACAGGTCACTGAAGCTTTCTTT. This encodes CASSRQVTEAFF.

This clone was seen once. For the CDR3, the DNA is TGTGCCACCTCCCAAGGTGACGAGCAGTACTTC. Translation: CATSQGDEQYF. The chain links TRBV10-3 to TRBJ2-7; D is unclear. The germline V and J ends were trimmed by 10 bases and 5 bases, with 12 bases remaining between them. This CDR3 comprises 11 residues. Germline assignment: CDR1 ENHRY and CDR2 SYGVKD.

This chain connects TRBV5-1 to TRBJ2-7; D remains unclear. The germline gives CDR1 SGHRS, CDR2 YFSETQ. This CDR3 has 14 amino acids. The V end lost 0 bases, the J end lost 1 base, and 8 bases lay between the germline ends. CDR3 amino acids: CASSLERFSYEQYF. The CDR3 coding sequence is TGCGCCAGCAGCTTGGAAAGGTTTTCCTACGAGCAGTACTTC. The variable domain in full, with the rest retrieved from reference TRBV5-1 and TRBJ2-7, is KAGVTQTPRYLIKTRGQQVTLSCSPISGHRSVSWYQQTPGQGLQFLFEYFSETQRNKGNFPGRFSGRQFSNSRSEMNVSTLELGDSALYLCASSLERFSYEQYFGPGTRLTVT.

This chain links TRBV5-4 with TRBJ2-2; D possibly corresponds to TRBD1 (6 bases). The germline V and J ends were trimmed by 0 bases and 5 bases, with 11 bases remaining between them. The CDR3 runs to 15 residues. Looked up from germline, CDR1 is SGHNT and CDR2 is YYREEE (reference sequence). In nucleotides, the CDR3 is TGTGCCAGCAGCTTGGGGGGGCGCGGGACCGGGGAGCTGTTTTTT. It codes for CASSLGGRGTGELFF.

This clone was detected once. The chain employs TRBV27 and TRBJ2-1, with TRBD2 matching over 10 bases. In germline, CDR1 is MNHEY, CDR2 SMNVEV (reference sequence). The V and J ends lost 0 bases and 10 bases, in that order; junction bases with no gene match: 6. The CDR3 loop spans 15 amino acids. CDR3 DNA sequence: TGTGCCAGCAGTTTATCTCGGAGGACTAGCGGCGAGCAGTTCTTC. Translation gives CASSLSRRTSGEQFF.

CDR3 sequence: CASRGTGSKNEQFF. For the CDR3, the DNA is TGTGCCAGCAGGGGGACAGGGAGTAAAAATGAGCAGTTCTTC. The rearrangement uses TRBV6-5 and TRBJ2-1, with 9 bases identical to TRBD1. V lost 6 bases and J lost 7; bases outside the gene matches: 7. This CDR3 spans 14 amino acids. Germline CDR1 reads MNHEY; CDR2 reads SVGAGI.

This sequence joins TRBV19 and TRBJ2-1; D is uncertain. The germline V and J ends were trimmed by 4 bases and 8 bases, with 15 bases remaining between them. Looked up from germline, CDR1 is LNHDA and CDR2 is SQIVND (reference sequence). The CDR3 loop spans 14 amino acids. The CDR3 reads CASSTPFRADEQFF. CDR3 DNA: TGTGCCAGTAGTACCCCCTTTAGGGCGGATGAGCAGTTCTTC.

This chain links TRBV6-1 with TRBJ1-2, with 10 nucleotides matching TRBD1. Germline values: CDR1 MNHNS, CDR2 SASEGT. The J segment lost 5 bases and the V segment lost 10 bases, leaving 13 bases of the junction unmatched. The CDR3 has 15 amino acids. CDR3 nucleotide sequence: TGTGCCACCAGACCGGGACAGGGGCCCCCTTATGGCTACACCTTC. Its protein is CATRPGQGPPYGYTF.

The CDR3, as DNA: TGTGCCAGCAGTTTACCCCATAACACTGAAGCTTTCTTT. It yields the protein CASSLPHNTEAFF. This chain joins TRBV28 and TRBJ1-1; D unclear. The length of the CDR3 is 13 residues. Germline V gives CDR1 MDHEN, CDR2 SYDVKM. Trimming took off 2 bases at V and 2 bases at J, with 6 bases between the two ends.

V gene TRBV7-6 combines with J gene TRBJ2-7; maybe TRBD1 (5 bases). Germline loops: CDR1 SGHVS, CDR2 FNYEAQ. This CDR3 has 12 residues. The V and J ends lost 5 bases and 3 bases respectively, with 8 bases between them. The CDR3 here is CASSLQGYEQYF. The CDR3 nucleotides read TGTGCCAGCAGCCTCCAGGGCTACGAGCAGTACTTC.

V and J are TRBV4-1 and TRBJ1-5; D gene unclear. This CDR3 is built from 14 residues. Germline V lookup: CDR1 MGHRA, CDR2 YSYEKL. The V and J ends lost 3 bases and 4 bases respectively, with 10 bases between them. The DNA of the CDR3 is TGCGCCAGCAGCCAGCGGGAGCTGAATCAGCCCCAGCATTTT. Translated, it gives CASSQRELNQPQHF.

This clone was seen only once. At one end the junction does not follow the germline gene, possibly because of a read error. The sample holds other DNA sequences that translate to the same CDR3. This chain links TRBV2 with TRBJ1-5, with a possible D match to TRBD1 (6 bases). The CDR3 spans 15 residues. Germline CDR1 and CDR2: SNHLY and FYNNEI. CDR3 in DNA: TGCGCCAGCAGGGCAGGGGACTATAGCAATCAGCCCCAGCATTTT. Protein sequence: CASRAGDYSNQPQHF.

The chain has TRBV29-1 and TRBJ1-2, with D possibly matching TRBD1 (5 bases). V lost 4 bases to trimming and J lost 7 bases, with 13 bases between them. Looked up from germline, CDR1 is SQVTM and CDR2 is ANQGSEA. This CDR3 contains 12 residues. The CDR3 nucleotides read TGCAGCGTTGCGGGGGTTTTGGGTGGCTACACCTTC. This translates into CSVAGVLGGYTF.

This rearrangement joins TRBV7-9 to TRBJ1-5; the D is unclear. Trimming stripped 4 bases from V and 11 bases from J, with 15 bases between. The CDR3 is 13 amino acids. The germline V gene encodes CDR1 SEHNR and CDR2 FQNEAQ (reference sequence). The CDR3 DNA follows: TGTGCCAGCAGCTCGGCAGGTCAAGGGTCCCAGCATTTT. Translation: CASSSAGQGSQHF.